These 21 T cell receptor beta chains share one sample of origin, sequenced in a study of tumor-infiltrating lymphocytes in primary liver carcinoma. Starting material for RNA and DNA co-extraction consisted of about 20-33 mg of unsorted bulk tissue. TCR beta cDNA was prepared out of 500 ng total RNA by means of a constant-region primer. Libraries covering TCR beta were generated through three nested multiplex PCR rounds (using a slightly modified ARM-PCR). Running 10 cycles apiece, the first two PCR rounds relied on TRBV1-TRBV30 forward primers together with a C-beta reverse primer. MiXCR, run by TCRdb on the multiplex PCR reads, gives a single entry per CDR3 protein. The table has roughly 30,000 distinct CDR3 sequences, roughly 78% seen once; the top ten hold roughly 30%. Material: liver tumor tissue from sampling region 3. Stated subset: tumor region T3, left-lateral pole. The receptors shown here come from a woman aged 30 to 39 with primary liver carcinoma and hepatitis B virus infection.

The J gene is TRBJ2-5, the V gene TRBV10-3; 9 nucleotides align to TRBD1. Trimming removed 9 bases from V and 1 base from J; junction bases left unmatched: 6. The CDR3 covers 14 residues. CDR1 ENHRY and CDR2 SYGVKD come from the germline V gene. The DNA of the CDR3 is TGTGCCATGAAGGGACAGGGACCCCAAGAGACCCAGTACTTC. Translated: CAMKGQGPQETQYF.

The rearrangement uses TRBV7-9 and TRBJ2-1; D call uncertain. There are 12 residues in the CDR3. Trimming stripped 9 bases from V and 6 bases from J, with 12 bases between. CDR1 is SEHNR and CDR2 is FQNEAQ in the germline V gene (reference sequence). This chain's CDR3 is CARDDNCNEQFF. The CDR3 DNA is TGTGCCAGAGATGACAACTGCAATGAGCAGTTCTTC.

This chain joins TRBV6-2 or TRBV6-3 and TRBJ2-2; unclear D gene. Per the germline V gene, CDR1 is MNHEY and CDR2 is SVGEGT. This CDR3 spans 13 amino acids. The CDR3 sequence: CVSSYSETGELFF. CDR3 sequence (DNA): TGTGTCAGTAGTTACTCGGAGACCGGGGAGCTGTTTTTT.

As regards this clonotype: Germline is not matched at one junction end, which may reflect a read error. The chain joins TRBV6-6 to TRBJ1-6; D remains ambiguous. The germline V gene has CDR1 MNHNY and CDR2 SVGAGI (reference sequence). The CDR3 sequence is 14 residues long. The CDR3 here is CASSYTVMDSLPQF. In DNA form, the CDR3 reads TGTGCCAGCAGTTACACAGTGATGGATTCACTCCCCCAGTTT.

As regards this clonotype: Compared with germline, one end of the junction differs, possibly owing to a read error. The chain couples TRBV6-5 to TRBJ2-7, with a weak D call TRBD1 (6 bases). There are 15 residues in the CDR3. The germline gives CDR1 MNHEY, CDR2 SVGAGI. CDR3 region: CASSSKDSTSYEQYF. CDR3 nucleotide sequence: TGTGCCAGCAGTTCCAAGGACAGCACATCCTACGAGCAGTACTTT.

Note on this clonotype: The conserved final phenylalanine or tryptophan is absent from the CDR3, which likely points to a read error. V and J are TRBV11-2 and TRBJ2-1, with D unresolved. This CDR3 contains 13 residues. Per germline, CDR1 SGHAT and CDR2 FQNNGV. This CDR3 is CDSNLSVTNDQFL. In nucleotides, the CDR3 is TGTGACAGCAACTTATCGGTTACGAATGATCAGTTCCTC.

This clonotype was seen a handful of times. CDR3 nucleotide sequence: TGTGCCAGCAGCCACTCCACAAGGGATCTAAATCAGCCCCAGCATTTT. Translated, it gives CASSHSTRDLNQPQHF. The V call is TRBV12-3 or TRBV12-4, the J call TRBJ1-5, with no clear D. V was pared by 6 bases and J by 4 bases, with 19 bases between. CDR3 length: 16 amino acids.

Ten or more counts support this clonotype. The chain links TRBV11-2 to TRBJ2-7, with TRBD1 identical over 7 bases. CDR3 length: 14 amino acids. Per the germline V gene, CDR1 is SGHAT and CDR2 is FQNNGV. The ends lost 2 bases at V and 2 bases at J; junction bases unmatched: 3. The CDR3 loop is CASSLIQGTYEQYF. The DNA for the CDR3 is TGTGCCAGCAGCTTAATACAGGGGACCTACGAGCAGTACTTC.

About this clonotype itself: A much more abundant neighbour one base away suggests this may be a read error. The V gene is TRBV29-1, the J gene TRBJ1-1; D not certain. The germline V gene has CDR1 SQVTM and CDR2 ANQGSEA. This CDR3 region has 12 residues. V gave up 7 bases and J gave up 0 bases, with 9 bases separating them. CDR3 loop: CSGEGMNTEAFF. CDR3 DNA sequence: TGCAGCGGCGAAGGTATGAACACTGAAGCTTTCTTT.

This clonotype was recorded at least ten times. The chain has TRBV11-3 and TRBJ2-1, with TRBD2 identical over 9 bases. CDR1 is SGHNT and CDR2 is YENEEA in the germline V gene. This CDR3 is built from 14 residues. J gave up 7 bases and V 5 bases, and 6 bases lay outside the gene matches. CDR3 in amino acids: CASSASGAENEQFF. In nucleotides, the CDR3 is TGTGCCAGCAGCGCTAGCGGGGCAGAAAATGAGCAGTTCTTC.

About this clonotype: The junction does not match germline at one end; this may be a read error. This sequence joins TRBV11-2 and TRBJ1-1; D gene ambiguous. The CDR3 extends over 15 amino acids. CDR1 and CDR2 (germline): SGHAT, FQNNGV. CDR3 DNA sequence: TGTGCCAGCAACTTAGATCCCTCGATGAACACTGAAGCTTTCTTT. Encoded protein: CASNLDPSMNTEAFF.

On this clonotype itself: As the CDR3 is not closed by the conserved phenylalanine or tryptophan, this likely results from a read error. The rearrangement uses TRBV12-3 or TRBV12-4 and TRBJ2-5, with no clear D. The V end was cut by 7 bases, the J end by 5 bases, with 17 bases between. This CDR3 is built from 14 residues. The CDR3, as DNA: TGTGCCAGCATTTCGCTAGTGTTTTTTGAGACCCAGTACATC. This gives the protein CASISLVFFETQYI.

This chain uses TRBV28 with TRBJ2-1; a possible D gene is TRBD1 (6 bases). This CDR3 region has 13 residues. Per germline, CDR1 MDHEN and CDR2 SYDVKM. CDR3 loop: CARSRDTHSRQFF. The CDR3 region has the DNA TGTGCAAGAAGTCGGGACACACATTCAAGGCAGTTCTTC.

Points on this clonotype: A much larger clone sits a single nucleotide away, making a read error possible. The chain uses TRBV12-3 or TRBV12-4 and TRBJ1-1; perhaps TRBD1 as D (6 bases). CDR3 length: 11 residues. Trimming stripped 9 bases from V and 7 bases from J, with 12 bases between. The CDR3 is CASGSGVEAFF. CDR3 bases: TGTGCCAGTGGTTCAGGGGTTGAAGCTTTCTTT.

This clonotype has a handful of counts. The germline gene is not matched at one end of the junction; a read error may be the cause. This sequence joins TRBV29-1 and TRBJ2-1; 7 bases fit TRBD2. Germline values: CDR1 SQVTM, CDR2 ANQGSEA. The CDR3 sequence is 12 residues long. CDR3 residues: CSALRDYNGQFF. DNA of the CDR3: TGTAGCGCCCTAAGGGACTACAATGGGCAGTTCTTT.

Details on this clonotype: A much larger clone lies a single base off, so this may be a read error. The chain links TRBV7-8 to TRBJ2-1; D ambiguous. This CDR3 has 14 residues. Germline CDR1 reads SGHVS; CDR2 reads FQNEAQ. CDR3 region: CAGSLRTELSEQFF. CDR3 coding DNA: TGTGCCGGCAGCCTACGGACGGAGCTCAGTGAGCAGTTCTTC.

Concerning this clonotype itself: One end of the junction does not line up with germline, which may come from a read error. The chain has TRBV6-1 and TRBJ1-1; 8 positions match TRBD1. CDR3 size: 14 residues. Germline assignment: CDR1 MNHNS and CDR2 SASEGT. The CDR3 sequence is CAGSVDRGYTEASF. The CDR3 region has the DNA TGTGCCGGCAGTGTTGACAGGGGATACACTGAAGCTTCCTTT.

This clonotype came up many times. This chain uses TRBV9 with TRBJ2-1, with D hard to call. The CDR3 has 14 amino acids. V was cut by 0 bases and J by 8 bases, with 12 bases left in between. CDR1 and CDR2 from the germline V gene are SGDLS and YYNGEE. In nucleotides, the CDR3 is TGTGCCAGCAGCGTAGGGGTGGGTTTGGATGAGCAGTTCTTC. Amino acids: CASSVGVGLDEQFF.

Notes on this clonotype: Germline is not matched at one junction end, which may reflect a read error. The chain joins TRBV4-3 to TRBJ2-1; D possibly corresponds to TRBD2 (6 bases). Per germline, CDR1 LGHNA and CDR2 YSLEER. The CDR3 has 16 amino acids. The CDR3 here is CASSRDAGSSCNEQLF. As DNA, the CDR3 is TGCGCCAGCAGCCGAGATGCGGGAAGCTCCTGCAATGAGCAGTTATTC.

Regarding this clonotype: The junction departs from the called germline gene at one end, perhaps through a read error. The chain carries TRBV11-2 and TRBJ1-1; 8 bases fit TRBD1. Looked up from germline, CDR1 is SGHAT and CDR2 is FQNNGV. The CDR3 covers 14 residues. The CDR3 DNA reads as TGTGCCAGTAGATATACAGGGGGGAGGACTGAAGCTTTCTTC. Protein product: CASRYTGGRTEAFF.

In this sample, this clonotype turned up a few times. This could be a read error, since a much larger clone is one nucleotide away. The chain has TRBV5-1 and TRBJ1-1; TRBD1 matches 7 bases. The germline gives CDR1 SGHRS, CDR2 YFSETQ. This CDR3 region has 14 residues. CDR3 region: CASSLGQGYTEVFF. In DNA form, the CDR3 reads TGCGCCAGCAGCTTGGGACAGGGATACACTGAAGTTTTCTTT. The complete variable domain, with remaining parts taken from reference TRBV5-1 and TRBJ1-1, reads KAGVTQTPRYLIKTRGQQVTLSCSPISGHRSVSWYQQTPGQGLQFLFEYFSETQRNKGNFPGRFSGRQFSNSRSEMNVSTLELGDSALYLCASSLGQGYTEVFFGQGTRLTVV.